The table lists the clone carrying this TCR beta chain with a count of one. Its antigen remains unknown. Single viable CD3+CD4+CD8-CD45RO+ cells were sorted as the memory CD4+ T cells. CMV serostatus came from serum IgG against pp150, pp28, p38, p52. Germline V lookup: CDR1 LNHNV, CDR2 YYDKDF (reference sequence). CDR3 length equals 16 residues. Trimming removed 8 bases from V and 0 bases from J, with 16 bases in between. The entry originates in a study of memory CD4+ T cells and cytomegalovirus serostatus. At the level of the study: This sample comes from healthy Belgian adults, about 10 CMV seropositive, approximately 23 seronegative.

Study conclusions and caveats: Median bootstrapped AUC for CMV status was approximately 0.95 originally, less than 0.93 US-trained. About two fifths of the roughly 160 known CMV-associated TCRbeta sequences appeared in CD4+ memory.

TCRdb keeps only in-frame clones here, not all; method: immunoSEQ multiplex PCR. This sample yields fewer than 50,000 clones, of which about four fifths are seen a single time; around 1.1% belongs to the top ten. The TCR originated in an adult in good health and CMV-seronegative. V usage is TRBV15 and J usage is TRBJ1-4; the D is unclear. The sequenced material came from memory CD4+ T cells from blood. In nucleotides, the CDR3 is TGTGCCACCGAACGAAAGGCAGCCTCAACTAATGAAAAACTGTTTTTT. Its protein product is CATERKAASTNEKLFF.